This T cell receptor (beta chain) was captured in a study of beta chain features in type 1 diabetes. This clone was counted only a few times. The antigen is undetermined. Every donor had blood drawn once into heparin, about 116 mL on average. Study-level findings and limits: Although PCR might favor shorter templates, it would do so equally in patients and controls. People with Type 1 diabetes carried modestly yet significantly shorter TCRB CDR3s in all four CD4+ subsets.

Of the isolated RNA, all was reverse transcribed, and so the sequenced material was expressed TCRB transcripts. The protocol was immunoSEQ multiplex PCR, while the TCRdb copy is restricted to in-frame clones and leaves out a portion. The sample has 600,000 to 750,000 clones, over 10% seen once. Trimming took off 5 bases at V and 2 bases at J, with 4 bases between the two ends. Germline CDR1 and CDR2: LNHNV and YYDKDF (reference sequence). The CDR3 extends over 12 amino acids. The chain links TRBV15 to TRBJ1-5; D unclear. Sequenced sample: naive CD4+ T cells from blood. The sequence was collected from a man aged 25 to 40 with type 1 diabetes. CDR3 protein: CATSSRNQPQHF. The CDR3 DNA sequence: TGTGCCACCAGCTCCCGCAATCAGCCCCAGCATTTT.